This T cell receptor beta chain was retrieved from a study of PD-L1 blockade in urothelial cancer. General study results and limits: Durable-benefit patients had greater expansion of tumor-associated blood clones at 3 weeks. Prediction of better survival came from below-median pretreatment blood TCR clonality.

Time point noted: peripheral blood 6 weeks after treatment start. In germline, CDR1 is SGHAT, CDR2 FQNNGV. V lost 6 bases to trimming and J lost 2 bases; unmatched junction nucleotides: 4. There are 13 residues in the CDR3. Profiling relied on immunoSEQ multiplex PCR, and the TCRdb table lists in-frame clones only, not all of them. Counted here are about 120,000 clones, roughly 89% occurring once; the ten biggest clones make up 1.5% to 2%. In regard to this clone: Its antigen is as yet unknown.

The sample here was PBMCs, taken around atezolizumab (anti-PD-L1) treatment. V is TRBV11-2 and J is TRBJ2-7, with 7 bases fitting TRBD1. The sequence was obtained from a man aged 55 to 70 with urothelial cancer. CDR3 nucleotides: TGTGCCAGCAGTTTTACAGGGGCCTACGAGCAGTACTTC. This translates into CASSFTGAYEQYF.